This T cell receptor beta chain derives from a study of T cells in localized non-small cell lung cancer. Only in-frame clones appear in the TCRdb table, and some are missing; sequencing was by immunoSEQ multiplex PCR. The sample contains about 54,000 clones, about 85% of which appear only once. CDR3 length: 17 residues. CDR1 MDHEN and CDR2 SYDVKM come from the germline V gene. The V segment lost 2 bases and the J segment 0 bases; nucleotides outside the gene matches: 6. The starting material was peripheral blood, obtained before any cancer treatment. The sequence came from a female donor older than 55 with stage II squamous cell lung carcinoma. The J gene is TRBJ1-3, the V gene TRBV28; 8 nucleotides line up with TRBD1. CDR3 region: CASSLGIGQGSGNTIYF. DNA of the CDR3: TGTGCCAGCAGTTTAGGGATAGGACAGGGCTCTGGAAACACCATATATTTT.